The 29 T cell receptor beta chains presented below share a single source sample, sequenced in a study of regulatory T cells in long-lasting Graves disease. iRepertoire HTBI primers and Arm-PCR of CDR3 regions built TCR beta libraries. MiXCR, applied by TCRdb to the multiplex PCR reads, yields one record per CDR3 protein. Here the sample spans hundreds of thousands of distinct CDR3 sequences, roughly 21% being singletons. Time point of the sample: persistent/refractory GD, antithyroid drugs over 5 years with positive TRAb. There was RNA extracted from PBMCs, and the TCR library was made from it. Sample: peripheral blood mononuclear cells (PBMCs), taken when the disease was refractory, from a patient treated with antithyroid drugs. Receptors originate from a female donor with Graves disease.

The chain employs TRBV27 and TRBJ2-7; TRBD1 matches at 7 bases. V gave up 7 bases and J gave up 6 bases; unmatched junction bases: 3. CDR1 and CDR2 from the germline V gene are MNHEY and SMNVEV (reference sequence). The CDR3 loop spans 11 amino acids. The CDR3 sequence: CASTYRGEQYF. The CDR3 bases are TGTGCCAGCACCTACAGGGGCGAGCAGTACTTC.

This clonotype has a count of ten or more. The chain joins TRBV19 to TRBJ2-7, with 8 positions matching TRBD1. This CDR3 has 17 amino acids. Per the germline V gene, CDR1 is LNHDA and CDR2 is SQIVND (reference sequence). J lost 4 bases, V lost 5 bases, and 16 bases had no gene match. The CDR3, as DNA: TGTGCCAGTAGTCCACGCCTAGGACAGGGCCTGAAGTACGAGCAGTACTTC. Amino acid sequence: CASSPRLGQGLKYEQYF.

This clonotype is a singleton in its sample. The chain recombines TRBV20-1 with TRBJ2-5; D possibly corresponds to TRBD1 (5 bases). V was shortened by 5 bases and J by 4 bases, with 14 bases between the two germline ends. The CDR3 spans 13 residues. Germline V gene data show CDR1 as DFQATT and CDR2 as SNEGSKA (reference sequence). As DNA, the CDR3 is TGCAGTGCTGGACCAGGGAACCCAGAGACCCAGTACTTC. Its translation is CSAGPGNPETQYF.

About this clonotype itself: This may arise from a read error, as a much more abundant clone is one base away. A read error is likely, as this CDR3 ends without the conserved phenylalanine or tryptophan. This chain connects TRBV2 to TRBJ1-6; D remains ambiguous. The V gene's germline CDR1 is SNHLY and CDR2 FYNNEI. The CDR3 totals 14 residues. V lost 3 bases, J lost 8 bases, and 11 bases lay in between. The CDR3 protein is CASSDRLNDSPLHS. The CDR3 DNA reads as TGTGCCAGCAGTGACCGGCTTAACGATTCACCCCTCCACTCT.

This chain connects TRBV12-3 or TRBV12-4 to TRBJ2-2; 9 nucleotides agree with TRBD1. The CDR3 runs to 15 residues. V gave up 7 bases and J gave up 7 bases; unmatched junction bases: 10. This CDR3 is CASNSLGQGVGELFF. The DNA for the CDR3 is TGTGCCAGCAACTCCCTGGGACAGGGAGTCGGGGAGCTGTTTTTT.

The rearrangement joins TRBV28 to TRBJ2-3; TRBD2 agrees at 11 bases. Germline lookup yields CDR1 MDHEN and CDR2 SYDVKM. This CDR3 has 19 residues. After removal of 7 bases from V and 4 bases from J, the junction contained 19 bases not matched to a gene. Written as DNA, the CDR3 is TGTGCCAGCATCCCTTCCCCTAGCGGGAGGTTGTTCAGGGCAGATACGCAGTATTTT. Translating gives CASIPSPSGRLFRADTQYF.

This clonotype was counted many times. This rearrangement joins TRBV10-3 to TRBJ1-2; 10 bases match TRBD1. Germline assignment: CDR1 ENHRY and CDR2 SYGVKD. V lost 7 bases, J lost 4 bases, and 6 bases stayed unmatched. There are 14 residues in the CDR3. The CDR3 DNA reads TGTGCCATCACCTCTGGGACAGGGGCCTATGGCTACACCTTC. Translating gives CAITSGTGAYGYTF.

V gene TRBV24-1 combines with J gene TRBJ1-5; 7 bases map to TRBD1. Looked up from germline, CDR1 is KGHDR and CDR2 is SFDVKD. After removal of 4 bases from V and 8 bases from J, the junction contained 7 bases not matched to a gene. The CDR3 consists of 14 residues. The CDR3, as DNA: TGTGCCACCAGTGACGGGACAGAGCCTAAGCCCCAGCATTTT. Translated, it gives CATSDGTEPKPQHF.

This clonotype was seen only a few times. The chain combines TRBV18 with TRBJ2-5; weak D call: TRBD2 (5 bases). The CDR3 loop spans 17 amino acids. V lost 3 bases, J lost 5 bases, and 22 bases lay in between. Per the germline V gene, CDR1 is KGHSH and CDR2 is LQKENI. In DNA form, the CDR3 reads TGTGCCAGCTCACCTCAAGGAGATCCGGCGGGTGGGGAGACCCAGTACTTC. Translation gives CASSPQGDPAGGETQYF.

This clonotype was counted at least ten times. The DNA of the CDR3 is TGTGCCAGCAGCCCCGTGGAGGTCCCCTACGAGCAGTACTTC. Protein: CASSPVEVPYEQYF. This chain links TRBV7-9 with TRBJ2-7; D is perhaps TRBD2 (5 bases). Germline V CDR1 and CDR2: SEHNR, FQNEAQ (reference sequence). The CDR3 consists of 14 residues. V was pared by 5 bases and J by 2 bases, with 13 bases between.

The CDR3 DNA sequence: TGTGCCAGTAGTAGGGTCACCCGCGCCAAAAACATTCAGTACTTC. Its translation is CASSRVTRAKNIQYF. This chain uses TRBV19 with TRBJ2-4; unclear D gene. V was clipped by 4 bases and J by 1 base, with 11 bases between them. CDR3 length: 15 amino acids. CDR1 is LNHDA and CDR2 is SQIVND in the germline V gene (reference sequence).

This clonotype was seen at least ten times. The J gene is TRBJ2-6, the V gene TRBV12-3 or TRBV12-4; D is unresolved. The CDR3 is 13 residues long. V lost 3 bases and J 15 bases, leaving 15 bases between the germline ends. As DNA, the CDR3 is TGTGCCAGCAGTTTTGAGGTAGCCTCGGGCCTGACTTTC. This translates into CASSFEVASGLTF.

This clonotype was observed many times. The CDR3 protein is CASSLWTGGVNQPQHF. The CDR3 bases are TGTGCCAGCAGCTTATGGACAGGGGGAGTCAATCAGCCCCAGCATTTT. The chain recombines TRBV7-8 with TRBJ1-5; 10 nucleotides align to TRBD1. There are 16 residues in the CDR3. The V and J ends lost 2 bases and 3 bases, in that order; junction bases with no gene match: 4. Germline V lookup: CDR1 SGHVS, CDR2 FQNEAQ.

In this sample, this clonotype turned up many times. This CDR3 is CASSGTALNTEAFF. The CDR3 bases are TGTGCCAGCTCCGGGACAGCTCTGAACACTGAAGCTTTCTTT. This chain connects TRBV6-1 to TRBJ1-1; TRBD1 agrees at 7 bases. V shed 8 bases, J shed 0 bases, and the junction held 6 bases outside the gene matches. The CDR3 covers 14 residues. Looked up from germline, CDR1 is MNHNS and CDR2 is SASEGT.

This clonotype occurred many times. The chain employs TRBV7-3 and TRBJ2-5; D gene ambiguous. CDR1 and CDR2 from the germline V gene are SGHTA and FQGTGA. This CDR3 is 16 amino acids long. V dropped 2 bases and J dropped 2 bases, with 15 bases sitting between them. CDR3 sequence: CASSLVGLTGQETQYF. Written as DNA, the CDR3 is TGTGCCAGCAGCTTAGTTGGGTTGACGGGTCAAGAGACCCAGTACTTC.

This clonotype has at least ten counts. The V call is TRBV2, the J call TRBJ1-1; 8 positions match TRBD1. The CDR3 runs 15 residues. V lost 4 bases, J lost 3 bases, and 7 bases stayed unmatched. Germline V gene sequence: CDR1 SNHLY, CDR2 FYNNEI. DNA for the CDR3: TGTGCCAGCAGTGGCCTCGGGACAGGATACACTGAAGCTTTCTTT. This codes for CASSGLGTGYTEAFF.

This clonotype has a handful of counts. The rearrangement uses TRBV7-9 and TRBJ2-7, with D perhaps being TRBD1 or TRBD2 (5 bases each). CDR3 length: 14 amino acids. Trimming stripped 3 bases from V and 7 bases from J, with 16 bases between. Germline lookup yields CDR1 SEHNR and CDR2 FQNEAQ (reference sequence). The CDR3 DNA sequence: TGTGCCAGCAGCTTGTTGGGGGAGCCCGAAGAGCAGTACTTC. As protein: CASSLLGEPEEQYF.

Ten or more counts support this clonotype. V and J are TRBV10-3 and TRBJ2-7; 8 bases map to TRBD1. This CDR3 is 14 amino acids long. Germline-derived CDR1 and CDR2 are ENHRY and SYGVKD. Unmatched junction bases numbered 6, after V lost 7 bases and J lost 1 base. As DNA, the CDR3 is TGTGCCATCACCAAGACAGGGGTGTCCTACGAGCAGTACTTC. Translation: CAITKTGVSYEQYF.

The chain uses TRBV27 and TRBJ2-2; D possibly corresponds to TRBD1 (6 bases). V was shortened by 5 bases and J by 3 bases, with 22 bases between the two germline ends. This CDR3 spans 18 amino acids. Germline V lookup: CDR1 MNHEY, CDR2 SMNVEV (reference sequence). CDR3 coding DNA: TGTGCCAGCAGTAAGATCATGACGTGGGGGCAGGACACCGGGGAGCTGTTTTTT. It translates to CASSKIMTWGQDTGELFF.

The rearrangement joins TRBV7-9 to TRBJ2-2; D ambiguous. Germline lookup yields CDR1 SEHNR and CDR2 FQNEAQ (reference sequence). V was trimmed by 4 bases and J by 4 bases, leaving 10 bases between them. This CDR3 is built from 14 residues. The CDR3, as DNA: TGTGCCAGCAGCTCTTTCCTAGGCACCGGGGAGCTGTTTTTT. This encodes CASSSFLGTGELFF.

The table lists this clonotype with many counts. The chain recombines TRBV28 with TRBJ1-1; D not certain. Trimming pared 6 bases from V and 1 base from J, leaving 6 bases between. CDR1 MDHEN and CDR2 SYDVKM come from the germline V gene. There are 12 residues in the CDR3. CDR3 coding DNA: TGTGCCAGCAGCGGCCCGAACACTGAAGCTTTCTTT. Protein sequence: CASSGPNTEAFF.

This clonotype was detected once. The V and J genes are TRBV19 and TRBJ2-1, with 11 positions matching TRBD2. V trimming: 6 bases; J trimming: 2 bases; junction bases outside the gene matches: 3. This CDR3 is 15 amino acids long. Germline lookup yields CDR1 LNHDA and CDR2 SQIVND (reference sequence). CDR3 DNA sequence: TGTGCCAGTAGCCGACTAGCGGGACCCTACAATGAGCAGTTCTTC. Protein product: CASSRLAGPYNEQFF.

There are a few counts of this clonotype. DNA for the CDR3: TGTGCCAGCAGCTTAACTCCCGGGGTCCCCTACGAGCAGTACTTC. Translation: CASSLTPGVPYEQYF. The gene calls are TRBV7-3 and TRBJ2-7; a weak D match, TRBD2 (5 bases). The CDR3 is 15 amino acids. The V and J ends lost 0 bases and 2 bases respectively, with 11 bases between them. Germline CDR1 is SGHTA and CDR2 is FQGTGA.

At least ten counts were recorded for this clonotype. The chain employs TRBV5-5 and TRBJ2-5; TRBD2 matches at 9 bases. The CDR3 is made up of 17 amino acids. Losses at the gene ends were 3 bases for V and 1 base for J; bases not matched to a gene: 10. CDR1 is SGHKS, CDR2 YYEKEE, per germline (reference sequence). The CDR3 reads CASSSRTSAVFQETQYF. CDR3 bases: TGTGCCAGCAGCTCACGGACTAGCGCAGTTTTCCAAGAGACCCAGTACTTC.

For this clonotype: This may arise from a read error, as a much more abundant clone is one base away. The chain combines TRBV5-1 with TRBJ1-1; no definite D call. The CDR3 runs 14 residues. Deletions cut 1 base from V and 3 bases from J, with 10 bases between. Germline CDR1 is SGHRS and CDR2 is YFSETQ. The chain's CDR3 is CASSLWGMDTEAFF. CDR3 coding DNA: TGCGCCAGCAGCTTGTGGGGAATGGACACTGAAGCTTTCTTT.

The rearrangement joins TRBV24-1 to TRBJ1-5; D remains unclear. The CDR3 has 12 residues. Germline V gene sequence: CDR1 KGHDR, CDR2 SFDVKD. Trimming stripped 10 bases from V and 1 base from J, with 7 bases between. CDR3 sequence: CATQGSNQPQHF. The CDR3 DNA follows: TGTGCCACGCAAGGAAGCAATCAGCCCCAGCATTTT.

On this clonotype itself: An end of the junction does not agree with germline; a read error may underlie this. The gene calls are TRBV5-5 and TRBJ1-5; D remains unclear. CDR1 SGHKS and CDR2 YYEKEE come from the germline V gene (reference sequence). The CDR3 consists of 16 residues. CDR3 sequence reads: CASSSDPGRSNHPQHF. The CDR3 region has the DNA TGTGCCAGCAGCAGCGACCCCGGCAGAAGCAATCATCCCCAGCATTTT. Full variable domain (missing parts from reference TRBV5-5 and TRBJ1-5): DAGVTQSPTHLIKTRGQQVTLRCSPISGHKSVSWYQQVLGQGPQFIFQYYEKEERGRGNFPDRFSARQFPNYSSELNVNALLLGDSALYLCASSSDPGRSNHPQHFGDGTRLSIL.

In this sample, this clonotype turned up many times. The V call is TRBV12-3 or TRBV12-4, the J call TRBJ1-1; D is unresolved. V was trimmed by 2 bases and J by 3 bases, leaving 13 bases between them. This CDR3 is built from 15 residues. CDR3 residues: CASSLRPNRDTEAFF. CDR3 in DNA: TGTGCCAGCAGTTTAAGGCCGAATAGGGACACTGAAGCTTTCTTT.

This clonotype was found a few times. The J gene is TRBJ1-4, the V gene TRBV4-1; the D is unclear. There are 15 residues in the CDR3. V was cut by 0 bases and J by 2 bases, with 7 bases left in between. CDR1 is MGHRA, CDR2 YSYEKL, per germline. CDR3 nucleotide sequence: TGCGCCAGCAGCCAAGATCGGCAGACTAATGAAAAACTGTTTTTT. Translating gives CASSQDRQTNEKLFF.